This TCR beta chain stems from a study of Ad26.COV2.S vaccination and SARS-CoV-2 variants. For the study at large: Ad26.COV2.S given intramuscularly, once or twice 56 days apart.

Profiled with immunoSEQ multiplex PCR; TCRdb holds only in-frame clones, not every one. The table lists hundreds of thousands of clones, more than 70% of them singletons. Note on this clone: The antigen remains unidentified.

Treatment defined: about 20 received Ad26.COV2.S at low or high dose, single or two shots; roughly 5 received placebo; per-sample allocation not given. Collection of the samples took place on day 63 after the first injection of vaccine or placebo. The donor was a Boston adult aged 18-55 years. General study points: Substantial post-vaccination breadth of spike-specific CD8+ and CD4+ T cell responses was reported.

The sequence derives from a person between 18 and 65 years old who received the Ad26.COV2.S COVID-19 vaccine or a placebo. Sample: peripheral blood, taken in a trial of Ad26.COV2.S vaccine versus placebo.

CDR3 coding DNA: TGTGCCAGCAGCCCGGTAGGGGGACAGGGTCACGAGCAGTACTTC. Its protein product is CASSPVGGQGHEQYF. The chain combines TRBV6-5 with TRBJ2-7; 9 bases map to TRBD1. The CDR3 contains 15 residues. V lost 6 bases to trimming and J lost 5 bases; unmatched junction nucleotides: 11. Germline assignment: CDR1 MNHEY and CDR2 SVGAGI.